This TCR beta chain was observed in a study of neurological immune-mediated disorders. Overall study findings and caveats: Private repertoires in all groups were suggested by the absence of shared CDR3 amino acid sequences among expanded clones across subjects.

The CDR3 sequence is 16 residues long. Per the germline V gene, CDR1 is LGHDT and CDR2 is YNNKEL (reference sequence). V shed 2 bases and J 6 bases; nucleotides not matched to a gene: 6. This clonotype was seen at least ten times. Its antigen is as yet unknown. The team produced cDNA through 5'RACE using 10-nucleotide random UMIs. Over 200 million TCR-beta sequences from 15-18 subjects came from every sequencing run. MiXCR, applied by TCRdb to the 5' RACE reads, yields one record per CDR3 protein. The sample includes about 29,000 distinct CDR3 sequences, about an eighth of them seen just once. The receptor's source is a woman aged 55-69 years in good health. Material for sequencing was PBMCs. V usage is TRBV3-1 and J usage is TRBJ2-1; 11 bases are shared with TRBD2. In nucleotides, the CDR3 is TGTGCCAGCAGCCAAAGTAGCGGGGGGGCCGTCAATGAGCAGTTCTTC. Translating it yields CASSQSSGGAVNEQFF.